This TCR beta chain was documented in a study of chemoradiotherapy in HPV16-positive cancers. In germline, CDR1 is GTSNPN, CDR2 SVGIG (reference sequence). Trimming removed 0 bases at V and 6 bases at J, with 23 bases between. The CDR3 length is 17 residues. This clone was counted a few times. The assay was immunoSEQ multiplex PCR, and TCRdb's table has in-frame clones only and misses some. The profile covers 17,000 or so clones, with 85% to 95% appearing a single time and about 14% taken by the ten largest. The clonotype comes from a human donor with HPV-associated anogenital cancer. The chain links TRBV30 to TRBJ1-2, with D hard to call. The sample consisted of blood, taken from a patient who underwent chemoradiotherapy. CDR3 protein: CAWSVSLTDRLQHGYTF. For the CDR3, the DNA is TGTGCCTGGAGTGTGTCATTGACGGACCGACTTCAGCATGGCTACACCTTC. The complete variable domain, with remaining parts taken from reference TRBV30 and TRBJ1-2, reads SQTIHQWPATLVQPVGSPLSLECTVEGTSNPNLYWYRQAAGRGLQLLFYSVGIGQISSEVPQNLSASRPQDRQFILSSKKLLLSDSGFYLCAWSVSLTDRLQHGYTFGSGTRLTVV.